This T cell receptor (beta chain) was profiled in a study of blood T cell repertoires in COVID-19. Original processing notes: Estimates of nucleated cell counts were drawn from the amplification of reference gene primers. Clones were read by immunoSEQ multiplex PCR, and TCRdb kept only the in-frame ones, dropping some. The D gene and trimming were derived from the DNA, and the V and J assignments and clone size from that table. In the table there are about 110,000 clones, approximately 84% of which are singletons. The sequence derives from a man aged 50 to 59 with acute or convalescent COVID-19. Material: peripheral blood.

The CDR3 DNA reads as TGTGCCAGCAGTTTAAATCAGGGTTTAGATGGCTACACCTTC. The encoded protein is CASSLNQGLDGYTF. The chain joins TRBV28 to TRBJ1-2, with a possible D match to TRBD1 (5 bases). The CDR3 covers 14 residues. Germline CDR1 reads MDHEN; CDR2 reads SYDVKM. Between the trimmed V and J ends, which lost 2 bases and 6 bases, there was a span of 13 bases.